Below are 28 T cell receptor beta chains sequenced from a single sample in a study of CD8 T cells in Susac syndrome. Reverse transcription of roughly 0.5 to 1 ug RNA was performed with random hexamers. Using its own MiXCR run on the immunoSEQ multiplex PCR reads, TCRdb lists one record per CDR3 protein. Here the sample spans about 50,000 distinct CDR3 sequences, roughly 93% being singletons. Sequences were obtained from CD8+ T cells from PBMCs. Source of these receptors: a human donor with multiple sclerosis.

The rearrangement links TRBV20-1 to TRBJ1-1; TRBD1 agrees at 9 bases. V dropped 2 bases and J dropped 4; count of bases not matched to a gene: 8. The CDR3 is made up of 15 amino acids. The germline V gene encodes CDR1 DFQATT and CDR2 SNEGSKA (reference sequence). The CDR3 region is CSARNRDRAGTEAFF. The CDR3, as DNA: TGCAGTGCTAGAAACCGGGACAGGGCTGGCACTGAAGCTTTCTTT.

This chain joins TRBV29-1 and TRBJ2-1; weak D call: TRBD2 (7 bases). The CDR3 loop spans 16 amino acids. Looked up from germline, CDR1 is SQVTM and CDR2 is ANQGSEA. The V end was cut by 3 bases, the J end by 4 bases, with 19 bases between. The CDR3 protein is CSVERAGATTYNEQFF. The DNA for the CDR3 is TGCAGCGTTGAGAGGGCGGGGGCCACGACTTACAATGAGCAGTTCTTC.

This clonotype was observed a handful of times. The rearrangement uses TRBV7-9 and TRBJ1-1; 7 nucleotides align to TRBD1. After removal of 5 bases from V and 0 bases from J, the junction contained 3 bases not matched to a gene. This CDR3 is 14 amino acids long. Germline V gene sequence: CDR1 SEHNR, CDR2 FQNEAQ (reference sequence). CDR3 in DNA: TGTGCCAGCAGCCAGACAGGGCTGAACACTGAAGCTTTCTTT. It translates to CASSQTGLNTEAFF.

V and J are TRBV27 and TRBJ2-6; no clear D. Germline assignment: CDR1 MNHEY and CDR2 SMNVEV (reference sequence). The CDR3 consists of 13 residues. V lost 6 bases and J 0 bases, leaving 3 bases between the germline ends. The CDR3 loop reads CASRSSGANVLTF. The CDR3 DNA reads TGTGCCAGCAGATCCTCTGGGGCCAACGTCCTGACTTTC. Filled out from reference TRBV27 and TRBJ2-6, the complete variable domain reads EAQVTQNPRYLITVTGKKLTVTCSQNMNHEYMSWYRQDPGLGLRQIYYSMNVEVTDKGDVPEGYKVSRKEKRNFPLILESPSPNQTSLYFCASRSSGANVLTFGAGSRLTVL.

In this sample, this clonotype turned up a few times. This sequence joins TRBV3-1 and TRBJ2-5, with D perhaps TRBD1 or TRBD2 (5 bases each). The CDR3 runs to 14 residues. Looked up from germline, CDR1 is LGHDT and CDR2 is YNNKEL (reference sequence). Trimming removed 1 base at V and 2 bases at J, with 8 bases between. Here the CDR3 DNA reads TGTGCCAGCAGCCAAGTTGGGACGCAAGAGACCCAGTACTTC. Translation gives CASSQVGTQETQYF.

The V call is TRBV7-2, the J call TRBJ1-1; D not certain. Trimming removed 5 bases at V and 0 bases at J, with 10 bases between. Germline V gene sequence: CDR1 SGHTA, CDR2 FQGNSA. The CDR3 has 14 amino acids. The CDR3 DNA reads TGTGCCAGCAGCCCGAGGACCCTGAACACTGAAGCTTTCTTT. Amino acids: CASSPRTLNTEAFF.

The chain joins TRBV12-3 or TRBV12-4 to TRBJ1-1, with D hard to call. V was cut by 3 bases and J by 2 bases, with 10 bases left in between. The CDR3 totals 14 residues. The CDR3 DNA is TGTGCCAGCAGTTTGCCAAACTACAACACTGAAGCTTTCTTT. It encodes CASSLPNYNTEAFF.

This sequence joins TRBV9 and TRBJ1-1; D is unclear. From germline, CDR1 is SGDLS and CDR2 YYNGEE. Trimming shortened V by 3 bases and J by 0 bases, and 9 bases separated the two germline ends. This CDR3 has 14 amino acids. The CDR3 reads CASSDGRVNTEAFF. The CDR3 DNA sequence: TGTGCCAGCAGCGATGGGAGGGTGAACACTGAAGCTTTCTTT.

This clonotype was recorded only once. The chain couples TRBV6-5 to TRBJ1-6; D perhaps matches TRBD1 (6 bases). The CDR3 has 18 residues. With 4 bases removed from V and 6 bases from J, the gap between germline ends came to 22 bases. Germline CDR1 MNHEY, CDR2 SVGAGI. CDR3 in DNA: TGTGCCAGCAGTTTCGCTCGGGACATTGTTTTTAGTAATTCACCCCTCCACTTT. It translates to CASSFARDIVFSNSPLHF.

This chain connects TRBV25-1 to TRBJ1-1; 7 nucleotides agree with TRBD1. This CDR3 is built from 14 residues. J gave up 4 bases and V 7 bases, and 9 bases lay outside the gene matches. CDR1 and CDR2 from the germline V gene are MGHDK and SYGVNS. CDR3 in DNA: TGTGCCAGCAAGGGGGCGGGCGGAAGCACTGAAGCTTTCTTT. It is translated as CASKGAGGSTEAFF.

The genes are TRBV6-5 and TRBJ1-2; TRBD1 agrees at 9 bases. The CDR3 sequence is 15 residues long. The germline gives CDR1 MNHEY, CDR2 SVGAGI. V dropped 7 bases and J dropped 8; count of bases not matched to a gene: 14. DNA of the CDR3: TGTGCCAGCACCACGAACCGGGACAGGGAGAGGGGCTACACCTTC. Translated: CASTTNRDRERGYTF.

The gene calls are TRBV2 and TRBJ1-2; no definite D call. The germline gives CDR1 SNHLY, CDR2 FYNNEI. V was pared by 3 bases and J by 2 bases, with 10 bases between. The CDR3 has 14 amino acids. For the CDR3, the DNA is TGTGCCAGCAGTGACTGGGCGGCCAACTATGGCTACACCTTC. Protein sequence: CASSDWAANYGYTF.

V and J are TRBV3-1 and TRBJ2-4; no definite D call. Germline values: CDR1 LGHDT, CDR2 YNNKEL (reference sequence). CDR3 size: 14 residues. Trimming stripped 3 bases from V and 0 bases from J, with 6 bases between. CDR3 amino acids: CASSQKLAKNIQYF. The CDR3 DNA reads as TGTGCCAGCAGCCAGAAACTAGCCAAAAACATTCAGTACTTC.

This clonotype occurred a few times. The chain couples TRBV30 to TRBJ2-1, with D tentatively TRBD2 (7 bases). V lost 0 bases and J 8 bases, leaving 26 bases between the germline ends. The germline V gene has CDR1 GTSNPN and CDR2 SVGIG (reference sequence). The CDR3 sequence is 18 residues long. The CDR3, as DNA: TGTGCCTGGAGTGTTCTGGGAGAAATAGGGGGGGCCCCCTATGAGCAGTTCTTC. Its protein is CAWSVLGEIGGAPYEQFF.

This clonotype was seen just once. The chain couples TRBV15 to TRBJ2-7, with D maybe TRBD2 (5 bases). Trimming took off 2 bases at V and 6 bases at J, with 14 bases between the two ends. This CDR3 comprises 14 residues. From germline, CDR1 is LNHNV and CDR2 YYDKDF (reference sequence). The CDR3: CATSRNPATSEQYF. The CDR3 bases are TGTGCCACCAGCAGAAATCCTGCAACTAGCGAGCAGTACTTC.

The chain couples TRBV12-3 or TRBV12-4 to TRBJ2-5; D uncertain. The CDR3 totals 13 residues. V was clipped by 6 bases and J by 5 bases, with 13 bases between them. Here the CDR3 reads CASSNMSDETQYF. The CDR3 DNA sequence: TGTGCCAGCAGCAATATGAGTGACGAGACCCAGTACTTC.

The CDR3 spells CASSQGQGLSYEQYF. CDR3 coding DNA: TGCGCCAGCAGCCAAGGACAGGGACTCTCCTACGAGCAGTACTTC. The chain carries TRBV4-1 and TRBJ2-7; TRBD1 is a possible D gene (7 bases). The CDR3 totals 15 residues. V lost 1 base and J lost 0, with 10 bases in between. Germline CDR1 is MGHRA and CDR2 is YSYEKL.

The chain employs TRBV3-1 and TRBJ2-3, with 11 bases that match TRBD2. V gave up 0 bases and J gave up 10 bases; unmatched junction bases: 9. CDR3 size: 16 residues. Per germline, CDR1 LGHDT and CDR2 YNNKEL (reference sequence). This CDR3 is CASSQEWGLAGGAQYF. In DNA, the CDR3 is TGTGCCAGCAGCCAAGAGTGGGGCCTAGCGGGGGGAGCGCAGTATTTT.

This chain uses TRBV29-1 with TRBJ1-1, with a possible D match to TRBD1 (5 bases). The germline V gene has CDR1 SQVTM and CDR2 ANQGSEA. Trimming cost V 6 bases and J 6 bases, with 8 bases left between them. The CDR3 is 10 amino acids. This chain's CDR3 is CSVLGAEAFF. The DNA for the CDR3 is TGCAGCGTCCTGGGGGCTGAAGCTTTCTTT. The whole variable domain, remainder taken from reference TRBV29-1 and TRBJ1-1, is SAVISQKPSRDICQRGTSLTIQCQVDSQVTMMFWYRQQPGQSLTLIATANQGSEATYESGFVIDKFPISRPNLTFSTLTVSNMSPEDSSIYLCSVLGAEAFFGQGTRLTVV.

The rearrangement joins TRBV13 to TRBJ2-3; no reliable D call. CDR3 length: 15 residues. CDR1 is PRHDT, CDR2 FYEKMQ, per germline (reference sequence). V was clipped by 3 bases and J by 6 bases, with 16 bases between them. The CDR3 bases are TGTGCCAGCAGCTTGTTGGGCTTTCCCCCGGATACGCAGTATTTT. Protein product: CASSLLGFPPDTQYF.

V usage is TRBV12-3 or TRBV12-4 and J usage is TRBJ1-3; no reliable D call. The CDR3 consists of 15 residues. V lost 4 bases to trimming and J lost 0 bases, with 10 bases between them. CDR3 DNA: TGTGCCAGCAGTTCGGACGGTATCTCTGGAAACACCATATATTTT. It codes for CASSSDGISGNTIYF.

In this sample, this clonotype turned up once. V is TRBV7-6 and J is TRBJ1-6, with 7 bases matching TRBD1. V shed 0 bases, J shed 9 bases, and the junction held 5 bases outside the gene matches. The CDR3 has 15 amino acids. Looked up from germline, CDR1 is SGHVS and CDR2 is FNYEAQ. CDR3 protein: CASSLAGTEGSPLHF. The CDR3, as DNA: TGTGCCAGCAGCTTAGCCGGGACAGAGGGTTCACCCCTCCACTTT.

This chain joins TRBV4-1 and TRBJ1-2, with unresolved D. V was shortened by 1 base and J by 4 bases, with 13 bases between the two germline ends. CDR3 size: 15 residues. The germline V gene has CDR1 MGHRA and CDR2 YSYEKL. In DNA, the CDR3 is TGCGCCAGCAGCCAAGCCCCTGAAAAGAGCTATGGCTACACCTTC. It codes for CASSQAPEKSYGYTF.

Note on this clonotype: Being one base from a much bigger clone, this may be a read error. This rearrangement joins TRBV19 to TRBJ1-1; maybe TRBD1 (5 bases). The CDR3 is 15 amino acids. The germline CDR1 and CDR2 sequences are LNHDA and SQIVND (reference sequence). CDR3 in amino acids: CATSTADSMNTEAFF. CDR3 nucleotides: TGTGCCACTAGTACGGCTGACAGCATGAACACTGAAGCTTTCTTT.

The chain is built from TRBV12-3 or TRBV12-4 and TRBJ1-1; TRBD1 is a possible D gene (6 bases). V was pared by 6 bases and J by 8 bases, with 19 bases between. CDR3 length: 14 residues. The CDR3, as DNA: TGTGCCAGCAGCTTCGGGGGCCCGCGGGGCGAAGCTTTCTTT. Translating gives CASSFGGPRGEAFF.

The chain combines TRBV4-2 with TRBJ2-7, with 12 bases lining up with TRBD2. Germline V lookup: CDR1 LGHNA, CDR2 YNFKEQ. With 3 bases clipped from V and 2 bases from J, the junction kept 5 bases outside the gene matches. CDR3 size: 16 residues. Here the CDR3 reads CASSQEPSGGAYEQYF. The CDR3 coding sequence is TGTGCCAGCAGCCAGGAGCCTAGCGGGGGGGCCTACGAGCAGTACTTC.

The V gene is TRBV27, the J gene TRBJ2-7; 7 bases match TRBD1. This CDR3 spans 14 amino acids. V gave up 8 bases and J gave up 2 bases; unmatched junction bases: 9. Germline CDR1 MNHEY, CDR2 SMNVEV (reference sequence). The DNA for the CDR3 is TGTGCCAGCTTAGATCGGGACAGACCCTACGAGCAGTACTTC. Translation gives CASLDRDRPYEQYF.

The V call is TRBV19, the J call TRBJ1-1; 8 nucleotides line up with TRBD1. The germline CDR1 and CDR2 sequences are LNHDA and SQIVND (reference sequence). The CDR3 length is 14 residues. Trimming took 4 bases from V and 1 from J; bases not matched to a gene: 2. The CDR3 spells CASSTGTGNTEAFF. In nucleotides, the CDR3 is TGTGCCAGTAGTACCGGGACAGGGAACACTGAAGCTTTCTTT.